These 16 T cell receptor beta chains were all obtained from the same sample, sequenced in a study of T cell responses to AZD1222 COVID-19 vaccine. The data were produced by immunoSEQ multiplex PCR, yet TCRdb's version contains in-frame clones alone and is incomplete. This table holds some 130,000 clones, under 90% found once. The specimen was peripheral blood, collected on day 0 of AZD1222 vaccination. The receptors shown here come from an adult in good health.

This clone was detected only a few times. V and J are TRBV2 and TRBJ1-5, with TRBD1 matching 8 bases. Germline CDR1 and CDR2: SNHLY and FYNNEI. Germline trimming cut 7 bases from V and 5 bases from J; bases unmatched to any gene: 7. CDR3 length: 14 amino acids. The CDR3 coding sequence is TGTGCCAGCACCAAGGACAGGGATTATCAGCCCCAGCATTTT. Its translation is CASTKDRDYQPQHF. Full variable domain (remainder filled in from reference TRBV2 and TRBJ1-5): EPEVTQTPSHQVTQMGQEVILRCVPISNHLYFYWYRQILGQKVEFLVSFYNNEISEKSEIFDDQFSVERPDGSNFTLKIRSTKLEDSAMYFCASTKDRDYQPQHFGDGTRLSIL.

This rearrangement joins TRBV19 to TRBJ1-1, with no clear D. The CDR3 covers 14 residues. The germline V gene encodes CDR1 LNHDA and CDR2 SQIVND (reference sequence). The V gene lost 6 bases and the J gene lost 0 bases, with 11 bases spanning the gap. The CDR3 bases are TGTGCCAGTAGCCCGGGCACAGTGAACACTGAAGCTTTCTTT. The encoded protein is CASSPGTVNTEAFF.

The chain recombines TRBV5-1 with TRBJ2-7; 9 bases are shared with TRBD1. Germline V CDR1 and CDR2: SGHRS, YFSETQ. The CDR3 spans 13 residues. Unmatched junction bases numbered 4, after V lost 6 bases and J lost 3 bases. The CDR3 region is CASTTDRGYEQYF. CDR3 DNA sequence: TGCGCCAGCACCACGGACAGGGGCTACGAGCAGTACTTC.

This clone was counted between two and nine times. The V call is TRBV2, the J call TRBJ1-4; TRBD1 matches at 8 bases. Germline V gene sequence: CDR1 SNHLY, CDR2 FYNNEI. Losses at the gene ends were 1 base for V and 10 bases for J; bases not matched to a gene: 2. CDR3 length: 13 amino acids. This chain's CDR3 is CASSEGTGLKLFF. The CDR3 DNA sequence: TGTGCCAGCAGTGAAGGGACAGGGCTAAAACTGTTTTTT.

This clone was recorded only once. The chain carries TRBV29-1 and TRBJ1-3; D is unclear. The CDR3 length is 13 residues. The V gene lost 2 bases and the J gene lost 0 bases, with 5 bases spanning the gap. Germline V lookup: CDR1 SQVTM, CDR2 ANQGSEA. CDR3 protein: CSVELDSGNTIYF. The CDR3 DNA sequence: TGCAGCGTTGAACTAGACTCTGGAAACACCATATATTTT.

This clone was seen just once. The chain has TRBV12-3 or TRBV12-4 and TRBJ1-3; D gene ambiguous. V lost 7 bases and J 4 bases, leaving 11 bases between the germline ends. This CDR3 region has 13 residues. The CDR3 protein is CASNPSGGNTIYF. CDR3 sequence (DNA): TGTGCCAGCAATCCCTCCGGAGGAAACACCATATATTTT.

J is TRBJ1-6 and V is TRBV30; the D is unclear. V dropped 4 bases and J dropped 4 bases, with 11 bases sitting between them. The germline gives CDR1 GTSNPN, CDR2 SVGIG (reference sequence). The CDR3 covers 14 residues. The chain's CDR3 is CAWKKAEYNSPLHF. Written as DNA, the CDR3 is TGTGCCTGGAAAAAAGCGGAGTATAATTCACCCCTCCACTTT.

DNA of the CDR3: TGCAGCGTTGAACGGACAGGGGGAGGCTACGAGCAGTACTTC. It is translated as CSVERTGGGYEQYF. The V call is TRBV29-1, the J call TRBJ2-7; 10 positions match TRBD1. Trimming cost V 2 bases and J 3 bases; bases outside gene matches: 4. Germline V gene sequence: CDR1 SQVTM, CDR2 ANQGSEA. This CDR3 contains 14 residues.

The V call is TRBV28, the J call TRBJ1-2; D is possibly TRBD1 (5 bases). Germline V gene data show CDR1 as MDHEN and CDR2 as SYDVKM. V lost 8 bases, J lost 2 bases, and 15 bases lay in between. This CDR3 region has 14 residues. CDR3 region: CASLSADKNYGYTF. DNA for the CDR3: TGTGCCAGCCTCTCTGCGGACAAAAACTATGGCTACACCTTC.

The V gene is TRBV7-9, the J gene TRBJ1-2, with D possibly matching TRBD1 (5 bases). The V gene lost 5 bases and the J gene lost 5 bases, with 15 bases spanning the gap. CDR3 size: 14 residues. CDR1 SEHNR and CDR2 FQNEAQ come from the germline V gene (reference sequence). In DNA, the CDR3 is TGTGCCAGCAGCGGGGTGGGACGGAGTTATGGCTACACCTTC. It yields the protein CASSGVGRSYGYTF.

The rearrangement uses TRBV6-2 or TRBV6-3 and TRBJ1-2; D not resolved. V was pared by 0 bases and J by 8 bases, with 7 bases between. Germline CDR1 is MNHEY and CDR2 is SVGEGT. The CDR3 is 12 residues long. Written as DNA, the CDR3 is TGTGCCAGCAGTTACTCGACACTAGGCTACACCTTC. Translated, it gives CASSYSTLGYTF.

The sample holds one count of this clone. The chain has TRBV3-1 (or the pseudogene TRBV3-2) and TRBJ1-2; no reliable D call. The CDR3 has 13 amino acids. V lost 1 base to trimming and J lost 6 bases, with 9 bases between them. Germline V gene data show CDR1 as LGHDT and CDR2 as YNNKEL (reference sequence). The CDR3 loop is CASSQGTANGYTF. The CDR3 nucleotides are TGTGCCAGCAGCCAAGGGACGGCAAATGGCTACACCTTC.

The chain couples TRBV15 to TRBJ1-1, with 9 bases aligning to TRBD1. Trimming cost V 3 bases and J 4 bases; bases outside gene matches: 6. CDR3 size: 15 residues. Germline CDR1 LNHNV, CDR2 YYDKDF (reference sequence). The CDR3 coding sequence is TGTGCCACCAGCAGGTCGACAGGGGGAAGCACTGAAGCTTTCTTT. Encoded protein: CATSRSTGGSTEAFF.

V gene TRBV5-4 combines with J gene TRBJ2-7; possibly TRBD1 or TRBD2 for D (5 bases each). The V end lost 2 bases, the J end lost 6 bases, and 9 bases lay between the germline ends. The CDR3 is 12 residues long. Germline lookup yields CDR1 SGHNT and CDR2 YYREEE (reference sequence). The CDR3 DNA reads as TGTGCCAGCAGCTTTGAGGGACGCGAGCAGTACTTC. Its translation: CASSFEGREQYF.

The chain combines TRBV19 with TRBJ2-7; TRBD1 might be the D (6 bases). Trimming took 5 bases from V and 3 from J, leaving 11 bases between them. This CDR3 contains 13 residues. Germline V gene data show CDR1 as LNHDA and CDR2 as SQIVND (reference sequence). CDR3 DNA sequence: TGTGCCAGTAGTCCTGGACAGTACTACGAGCAGTACTTC. This sequence encodes CASSPGQYYEQYF. The full variable domain, its missing parts supplied by reference TRBV19 and TRBJ2-7, is DGGITQSPKYLFRKEGQNVTLSCEQNLNHDAMYWYRQDPGQGLRLIYYSQIVNDFQKGDIAEGYSVSREKKESFPLTVTSAQKNPTAFYLCASSPGQYYEQYFGPGTRLTVT.

V gene TRBV7-9 combines with J gene TRBJ1-5, with D unclear. The CDR3 is 16 residues long. The germline V gene encodes CDR1 SEHNR and CDR2 FQNEAQ (reference sequence). V lost 2 bases and J 5 bases, leaving 16 bases between the germline ends. The CDR3, as DNA: TGTGCCAGCAGCTTATTTGAAGTGGGGTTGGATCAGCCCCAGCATTTT. It yields the protein CASSLFEVGLDQPQHF.